This entry lists 20 T cell receptor beta chains sequenced from one sample in a study of T cell responses to AZD1222 COVID-19 vaccine. Some clones are missing from TCRdb's copy, which holds only in-frame ones; the method was immunoSEQ multiplex PCR. Of some 150,000 clones in the sample, 85% to 95% are singletons; the top ten hold 1.3%. The sequenced sample was peripheral blood, obtained on day 0 of AZD1222 vaccination. These receptors originate from an adult in good health.

The chain combines TRBV9 with TRBJ1-2; the D is unclear. V was cut by 0 bases and J by 4 bases, with 13 bases left in between. This CDR3 comprises 15 residues. Germline CDR1 and CDR2: SGDLS and YYNGEE. The CDR3 loop reads CASSVGQATSYGYTF. CDR3 sequence (DNA): TGTGCCAGCAGCGTAGGGCAGGCCACTTCCTATGGCTACACCTTC.

J is TRBJ1-5 and V is TRBV6-5; 10 nucleotides agree with TRBD1. J was trimmed by 8 bases and V by 4 bases; bases with no gene match: 8. Per germline, CDR1 MNHEY and CDR2 SVGAGI. The CDR3 sequence is 15 residues long. CDR3 sequence reads: CASSSGTGEVEPQHF. The CDR3 DNA sequence: TGTGCCAGCAGTTCCGGGACAGGGGAAGTGGAGCCCCAGCATTTT.

V usage is TRBV5-6 and J usage is TRBJ2-7; 11 positions agree with TRBD2. The CDR3 has 16 amino acids. Germline CDR1 and CDR2: SGHDT and YYEEEE. Trimming removed 4 bases from V and 3 bases from J; junction bases left unmatched: 9. CDR3 DNA: TGTGCCAGCAGCCCCCGGGGACTAGCGGAGGTCTACGAGCAGTACGTC. Translating gives CASSPRGLAEVYEQYV.

The J gene is TRBJ1-3, the V gene TRBV23-1; D is uncertain. TRBV23-1 is marked as an open reading frame, function uncertain. There are 16 residues in the CDR3. Deletions cut 5 bases from V and 2 bases from J, with 16 bases between. The DNA of the CDR3 is TGCGCCAGCAGTTTATCGGACGACGGCCCTGGAAACACCATATATTTT. It yields the protein CASSLSDDGPGNTIYF.

In its sample, this clone was seen once. The CDR3 reads CASSLATTNYGYTF. CDR3 bases: TGCGCCAGCAGCTTGGCGACAACTAACTATGGCTACACCTTC. V usage is TRBV5-1 and J usage is TRBJ1-2; D remains ambiguous. Trimming removed 0 bases at V and 0 bases at J, with 6 bases between. Germline V gives CDR1 SGHRS, CDR2 YFSETQ. The CDR3 totals 14 residues.

The chain employs TRBV2 and TRBJ2-5; 14 nucleotides match TRBD2. Germline-derived CDR1 and CDR2 are SNHLY and FYNNEI. The CDR3 is made up of 15 amino acids. The V and J ends lost 4 bases and 2 bases, in that order; junction bases with no gene match: 0. The CDR3 DNA reads TGTGCCAGCAGTGGACTAGCGGGGGGGCAAGAGACCCAGTACTTC. Translated, it gives CASSGLAGGQETQYF.

The J gene is TRBJ2-3, the V gene TRBV7-2; 7 bases line up with TRBD2. V gave up 1 base and J gave up 4 bases; unmatched junction bases: 8. CDR3 length: 16 amino acids. The germline V gene encodes CDR1 SGHTA and CDR2 FQGNSA. CDR3 DNA: TGTGCCAGCAGCTTAGGAGGCGGGGGAAGGGCAGATACGCAGTATTTT. The encoded protein is CASSLGGGGRADTQYF. The variable domain in full, completed from reference TRBV7-2 and TRBJ2-3, reads GAGVSQSPSNKVTEKGKDVELRCDPISGHTALYWYRQSLGQGLEFLIYFQGNSAPDKSGLPSDRFSAERTGGSVSTLTIQRTQQEDSAVYLCASSLGGGGRADTQYFGPGTRLTVL.

This clone was detected only once. CDR3 sequence reads: CASSFSRDRGGSPLHF. The CDR3 nucleotides are TGTGCCAGCAGCTTCTCCCGGGACAGGGGGGGTTCACCCCTCCACTTT. The rearrangement joins TRBV5-8 to TRBJ1-6, with 11 positions matching TRBD1. V lost 2 bases and J lost 9; bases outside the gene matches: 7. Germline CDR1 is SGHTS and CDR2 is YDEGEE. The CDR3 spans 16 residues. The variable domain in full, with the rest retrieved from reference TRBV5-8 and TRBJ1-6, is EAGVTQSPTHLIKTRGQQATLRCSPISGHTSVYWYQQALGLGLQFLLWYDEGEERNRGNFPPRFSGRQFPNYSSELNVNALELEDSALYLCASSFSRDRGGSPLHFGNGTRLTVT.

In DNA, the CDR3 is TGTGCCAGCAGTTTAATTGGGTTCCAGCATTTT. Its translation: CASSLIGFQHF. The chain couples TRBV28 to TRBJ1-5; D gene uncertain. The V end was cut by 2 bases, the J end by 12 bases, with 8 bases between. This CDR3 is 11 amino acids long. The V gene's germline CDR1 is MDHEN and CDR2 SYDVKM. The whole variable domain, filled in from reference TRBV28 and TRBJ1-5, reads DVKVTQSSRYLVKRTGEKVFLECVQDMDHENMFWYRQDPGLGLRLIYFSYDVKMKEKGDIPEGYSVSREKKERFSLILESASTNQTSMYLCASSLIGFQHFGDGTRLSIL.

The rearrangement links TRBV5-1 to TRBJ2-1; the D is unclear. The germline gives CDR1 SGHRS, CDR2 YFSETQ. The CDR3 is 15 amino acids. Trimming removed 4 bases from V and 3 bases from J, with 14 bases in between. The CDR3 protein is CASSPSVGRYNEQFF. DNA for the CDR3: TGCGCCAGCAGCCCTAGTGTAGGCCGCTACAATGAGCAGTTCTTC.

This clone was counted only a few times. The rearrangement uses TRBV6-1 and TRBJ2-3, with a possible D match to TRBD2 (7 bases). Germline CDR1 and CDR2: MNHNS and SASEGT. This CDR3 is 16 amino acids long. Trimming took off 1 base at V and 0 bases at J, with 11 bases between the two ends. CDR3 amino acids: CASSEVRGGSTDTQYF. CDR3 DNA: TGTGCCAGCAGTGAAGTTAGGGGGGGAAGCACAGATACGCAGTATTTT.

This clone occurred a few times. V gene TRBV7-9 combines with J gene TRBJ1-1; D remains ambiguous. V dropped 4 bases and J dropped 4 bases, with 13 bases sitting between them. The CDR3 contains 14 residues. Germline V gene sequence: CDR1 SEHNR, CDR2 FQNEAQ (reference sequence). DNA for the CDR3: TGTGCCAGCAGCTCCGTAACGTCGGGCACTGAAGCTTTCTTT. This codes for CASSSVTSGTEAFF.

This sequence joins TRBV5-1 and TRBJ2-1; the D gene could be TRBD1 or TRBD2 (6 bases each). Trimming shortened V by 7 bases and J by 3 bases, and 14 bases separated the two germline ends. This CDR3 comprises 14 residues. Germline V gene sequence: CDR1 SGHRS, CDR2 YFSETQ. The CDR3 loop is CASYGGELYNEQFF. For the CDR3, the DNA is TGCGCCAGCTACGGGGGCGAACTCTACAATGAGCAGTTCTTC.

This chain connects TRBV7-7 to TRBJ2-1; a weak D match, TRBD2 (5 bases). The V and J ends lost 5 bases and 7 bases respectively, with 15 bases between them. The CDR3 runs 14 residues. CDR1 is SSHAT and CDR2 is FNYEAQ in the germline V gene (reference sequence). This CDR3 is CASSLRLGENEQFF. The CDR3 bases are TGTGCCAGCAGCCTCCGACTCGGGGAGAATGAGCAGTTCTTC.

This clone appeared once. The V gene is TRBV6-6, the J gene TRBJ2-1; D is undetermined. The germline CDR1 and CDR2 sequences are MNHNY and SVGAGI (reference sequence). Trimming took 6 bases from V and 7 from J, leaving 10 bases between them. The CDR3 loop spans 12 amino acids. The CDR3 is CASRITWNEQFF. The CDR3 DNA reads as TGTGCCAGCAGAATAACGTGGAATGAGCAGTTCTTC.

V gene TRBV21-1 combines with J gene TRBJ1-2. TRBV21-1 is noted as a pseudogene. The CDR3 contains 15 residues. The DNA of the CDR3 is TGTGCCAGCAGCCGAGGGGGGGACAGTAAATATGGCTACACCTTC. Protein sequence: CASSRGGDSKYGYTF.

This clone was picked up one time. The chain joins TRBV19 to TRBJ1-4, with D maybe TRBD1 (6 bases). Trimming left V 6 bases short and J 2 bases short, with 13 bases between. This CDR3 is built from 15 residues. Germline assignment: CDR1 LNHDA and CDR2 SQIVND (reference sequence). In DNA form, the CDR3 reads TGTGCCAGTAGAGGGGGGAGTTGGACTAATGAAAAACTGTTTTTT. Translated, it gives CASRGGSWTNEKLFF.

The chain combines TRBV5-1 with TRBJ1-6; weak D call: TRBD1 (5 bases). This CDR3 comprises 17 residues. V was shortened by 5 bases and J by 5 bases, with 20 bases between the two germline ends. The germline CDR1 and CDR2 sequences are SGHRS and YFSETQ. The CDR3 DNA reads as TGCGCCAGCAGTTACGGGACCGCCAATTTGGATAATTCACCCCTCCACTTT. Translated, it gives CASSYGTANLDNSPLHF.

The V gene is TRBV28, the J gene TRBJ1-1; D possibly corresponds to TRBD1 (5 bases). CDR1 is MDHEN, CDR2 SYDVKM, per germline. Trimming removed 8 bases at V and 5 bases at J, with 18 bases between. This CDR3 has 14 residues. CDR3 DNA sequence: TGTGCCAGCGGCGCAGCGCAGGGCTGGACTGAAGCTTTCTTT. Its protein product is CASGAAQGWTEAFF.

V is TRBV19 and J is TRBJ1-5; D perhaps matches TRBD1 (6 bases). Germline CDR1 reads LNHDA; CDR2 reads SQIVND (reference sequence). Between the trimmed V and J ends, which lost 5 bases and 8 bases, there was a span of 13 bases. The CDR3 contains 13 residues. The CDR3 DNA sequence: TGTGCCAGTAGTGGACAGTCTTGGGAGCCCCAGCATTTT. Translating it yields CASSGQSWEPQHF.